This T cell receptor (beta chain) was found in a study of blood T cell repertoires in COVID-19. Study information: Whether acute or convalescent, the COVID-19 samples came from the United States, Italy and Spain.

Per the authors' pipeline: Amplification of reference gene primers provided the estimated nucleated cell counts. Only in-frame clones appear in the TCRdb table, and some are missing; sequencing was by immunoSEQ multiplex PCR. D and trimming were read from the DNA, whereas the V and J calls and clone size are those reported in that table. This sample has some 180,000 clones; approximately 89% occur once, and the top ten carry roughly 8%. Germline V lookup: CDR1 MNHNS, CDR2 SASEGT. The CDR3 sequence is 15 residues long. Trimming left V 2 bases short and J 4 bases short, with 11 bases between. This chain links TRBV6-1 with TRBJ1-4; D is perhaps TRBD1 (6 bases). Material for sequencing was peripheral blood. This TCR derives from a woman aged 60-75 years with acute or convalescent COVID-19. The CDR3 region has the DNA TGTGCCAGCAGTGAATGGGGGCGCTTTAATGAAAAACTGTTTTTT. Translating gives CASSEWGRFNEKLFF.